These T cell receptor beta chains were read from a single sample in a study of cytomegalovirus exposure and HLA in healthy donors. The assay was immunoSEQ multiplex PCR, and TCRdb's table has in-frame clones only and misses some. The sample records 100,000 to 150,000 clones, under 80% being singletons. Sequenced sample: PBMCs. The receptors stem from a woman aged 55 to 70 in good health and CMV-seropositive. Both conserved end residues are part of each CDR3. Each record gives: CDR3 length, V gene, CDR3 protein.

len: 16
v_gene: TRBV19
CDR3aa: CASSKGSGLSTDTQYF

len: 14
v_gene: TRBV11-2
CDR3aa: CASSVTGLGSPLHF

len: 15
v_gene: TRBV5-1
CDR3aa: CASSLGQGAVDEQYF

len: 15
v_gene: TRBV5-4
CDR3aa: CASSDGRGVNTEAFF

len: 16
v_gene: TRBV7-6
CDR3aa: CASSSGLAGGLYEQYF

len: 17
v_gene: TRBV21-1
CDR3aa: CASSKSGQGAPGQPQHF

len: 16
v_gene: TRBV5-1
CDR3aa: CASSLELGQTNTEAFF

len: 12
v_gene: TRBV19
CDR3aa: CASSRQGYGYTF

len: 12
v_gene: TRBV2
CDR3aa: CAIAGPSYEQYF

len: 15
v_gene: TRBV6-6
CDR3aa: CASSSGGPIDEKLFF

len: 16
v_gene: TRBV27
CDR3aa: CASSATRGLVAAEAFF

len: 13
v_gene: TRBV4-3
CDR3aa: CASSQELYNEQFF

len: 15
v_gene: TRBV6-5
CDR3aa: CASSRGQGDGNTIYF

len: 14
v_gene: TRBV5-1
CDR3aa: CASESTGLTGELFF

len: 12
v_gene: TRBV2
CDR3aa: CAVQGAWNEQFF

len: 17
v_gene: TRBV13
CDR3aa: CASSLPSGGAGSYEQYF

len: 17
v_gene: TRBV4-2
CDR3aa: CASSQGESGGVRNEQFF

len: 15
v_gene: TRBV28
CDR3aa: CASRRGTPASYEQYF

len: 14
v_gene: TRBV28
CDR3aa: CASSLGARQETQYF

len: 14
v_gene: TRBV4-1
CDR3aa: CASSQGVWAQPQHF

len: 13
v_gene: TRBV30
CDR3aa: CAWRGGRAYGYTF

len: 16
v_gene: TRBV19
CDR3aa: CASSGPGQGWTGELFF

len: 16
v_gene: TRBV10-3
CDR3aa: CAISEGGGGAADTQYF

len: 14
v_gene: TRBV7-9
CDR3aa: CASSLDHAVVEQYF

len: 14
v_gene: TRBV19
CDR3aa: CASSIQRGAYEQYF

len: 14
v_gene: TRBV7-8
CDR3aa: CASTPGLRGEKLFF

len: 15
v_gene: TRBV9
CDR3aa: CASSTQRGGTDTQYF

len: 14
v_gene: TRBV30
CDR3aa: CAWSVWTGKNEQYF

len: 14
v_gene: TRBV14
CDR3aa: CASSQVGGNTEAFF

len: 14
v_gene: TRBV5-1
CDR3aa: CASSRGDRNTEAFF

len: 11
v_gene: TRBV18
CDR3aa: CASSNRGEQYF

len: 14
v_gene: TRBV21-1
CDR3aa: CASSETSGARRQYF

len: 16
v_gene: TRBV4-1
CDR3aa: CASSQDEQGAKEKLFF

len: 15
v_gene: TRBV4-1
CDR3aa: CASSPVRSSYNEQFF

len: 13
v_gene: TRBV6-5
CDR3aa: CASSGLGSDEQYF

len: 14
v_gene: TRBV19
CDR3aa: CASTTKDSNYGYTF

len: 15
v_gene: TRBV9
CDR3aa: CASSVGASRGTEAFF

len: 14
v_gene: TRBV7-2
CDR3aa: CASSRGSGANVLTF

len: 18
v_gene: TRBV7-8
CDR3aa: CASSFSGGAIHLAGELFF

len: 17
v_gene: TRBV18
CDR3aa: CASSPQGAGNKGNTIYF

len: 18
v_gene: TRBV5-1
CDR3aa: CASSSFPGSGSRRREQFF

len: 12
v_gene: TRBV6-1
CDR3aa: CASSARTVAKYF